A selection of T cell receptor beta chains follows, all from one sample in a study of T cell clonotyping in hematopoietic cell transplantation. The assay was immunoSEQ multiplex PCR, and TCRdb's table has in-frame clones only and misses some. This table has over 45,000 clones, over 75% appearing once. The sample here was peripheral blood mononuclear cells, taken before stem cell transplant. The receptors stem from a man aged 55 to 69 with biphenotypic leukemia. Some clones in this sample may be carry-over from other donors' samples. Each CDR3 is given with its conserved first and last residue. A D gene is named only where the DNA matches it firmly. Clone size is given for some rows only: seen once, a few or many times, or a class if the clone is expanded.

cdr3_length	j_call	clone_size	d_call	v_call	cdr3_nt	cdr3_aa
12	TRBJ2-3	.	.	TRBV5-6	TGTGCCAGCAGCTTGGGTGGGGATACGCAGTATTTT	CASSLGGDTQYF
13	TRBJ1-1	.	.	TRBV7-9	TGTGCCAGCAGCTTAGGGGCTGAGACTGAAGCTTTCTTT	CASSLGAETEAFF
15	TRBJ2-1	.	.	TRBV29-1	TGCAGCGTTGAAGAAAGGAGAGGGGGAGGTGATGAGCAGTTCTTC	CSVEERRGGGDEQFF
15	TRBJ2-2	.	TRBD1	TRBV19	TGTGCCAGTAGTAGGGACAGGGAGCGCCTCGGGGAGCTGTTTTTT	CASSRDRERLGELFF
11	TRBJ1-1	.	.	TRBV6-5	TGTGCCAGCGGAGGAATCGCTGAAGCTTTCTTT	CASGGIAEAFF
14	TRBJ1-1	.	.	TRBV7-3	TGTGCCAGCAGCCTGCGGGGAGGGATAGCTGAAGCTTTCTTT	CASSLRGGIAEAFF
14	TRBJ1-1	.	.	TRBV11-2	TGTGCCAGCAGCTTAGTCCTAGGGAGGACTGAAGCTTTCTTT	CASSLVLGRTEAFF
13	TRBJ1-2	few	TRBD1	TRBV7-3	TGTGCCAGCAGCTCTGGACAGGGATATGGCTACACCTTC	CASSSGQGYGYTF
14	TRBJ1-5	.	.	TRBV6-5	TGTGCCAGCAGCGCCGAAGATAGCAATCAGCCCCAGCATTTT	CASSAEDSNQPQHF
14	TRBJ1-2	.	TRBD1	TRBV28	TGTGCCAGCAGTTTGGCGGACAGGGGGGTTGGCTACACCTTC	CASSLADRGVGYTF
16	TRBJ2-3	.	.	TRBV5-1	TGCGCCAGCAGCCTATGGGACGGAGAAAACACAGATACGCAGTATTTT	CASSLWDGENTDTQYF
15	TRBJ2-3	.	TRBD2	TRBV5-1	TGCGCCAGCAGCCCTAGCGGGAGGGCCGGAGATACGCAGTATTTT	CASSPSGRAGDTQYF
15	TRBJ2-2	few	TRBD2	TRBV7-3	TGTGCCAGCAGCTCCGGAGCGGGGGGCACCGGGGAGCTGTTTTTT	CASSSGAGGTGELFF
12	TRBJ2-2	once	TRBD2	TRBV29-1	TGCAGCGTGCGGGAGGGGGCCGGGGAGCTGTTTTTT	CSVREGAGELFF
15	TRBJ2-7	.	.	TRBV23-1	TGCGCCAGCAGTCCTCCGGGACGGCCCTTCTACGAGCAGTACTTC	CASSPPGRPFYEQYF
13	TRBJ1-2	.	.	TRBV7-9	TGTGCCAGCAGCTCCTCGGGGGCGCGTGGCTACACCTTC	CASSSSGARGYTF
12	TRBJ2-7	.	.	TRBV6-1	TGTGCCAGCAGCCCGGTGGACTACGAGCAGTACTTC	CASSPVDYEQYF
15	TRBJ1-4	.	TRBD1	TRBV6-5	TGTGCCAGCAGTTACTCGTGGGACAGCTTGGGAAAACTGTTTTTT	CASSYSWDSLGKLFF
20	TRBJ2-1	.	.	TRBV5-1	TGCGCCAGCAGCTTGGGGGGGGCAGGATTCGTCGAAAGCTCCTACAATGAGCAGTTCTTC	CASSLGGAGFVESSYNEQFF
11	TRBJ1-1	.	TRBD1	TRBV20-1	TGCAGTGACGACAGGGTCGGCCGGGCTTTCTTT	CSDDRVGRAFF
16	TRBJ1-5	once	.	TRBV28	TGTGCCAGCAGTTTATCCCGGGGGGGAAACAATCAGCCCCAGCATTTT	CASSLSRGGNNQPQHF
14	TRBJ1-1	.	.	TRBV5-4	TGTGCCAGCAGCTCCCACGTGGTGAACACTGAAGCTTTCTTT	CASSSHVVNTEAFF
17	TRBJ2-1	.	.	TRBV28	TGTGCCAGCTACCGAGGGGGTCCTACAAGCTCCTACAATGAGCAGTTCTTC	CASYRGGPTSSYNEQFF
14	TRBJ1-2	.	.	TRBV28	TGTGCCAGCAGTTCGTCGGGCTCTAACTATGGCTACACCTTC	CASSSSGSNYGYTF
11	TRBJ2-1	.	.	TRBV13	TGTGCCAGCAGCTTCCGAGGGGAGCAGTTCTTC	CASSFRGEQFF
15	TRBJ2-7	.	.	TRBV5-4	TGTGCCAGCAGCGCTCTCGGGACAAGGGTTCTCGAGCAGTACTTC	CASSALGTRVLEQYF
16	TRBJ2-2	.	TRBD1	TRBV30	TGTGCCTGGAGTGACCGGGACAGGGGGCTTGCCGGGGAGCTGTTTTTT	CAWSDRDRGLAGELFF
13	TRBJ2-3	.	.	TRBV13	TGTGCCAGCAGCACCATAGCGGTGGATACGCAGTATTTT	CASSTIAVDTQYF
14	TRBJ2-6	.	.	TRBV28	TGTGCCAGCAGTCGGGGAGGAGGGGCCAACGTCCTGACTTTC	CASSRGGGANVLTF
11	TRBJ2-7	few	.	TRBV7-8	TGTGCCAGCAGCTCCCCCTACGAGCAGTACTTC	CASSSPYEQYF
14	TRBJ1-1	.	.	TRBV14	TGTGCCAGCAGCCCGGACCTCGTGGCCACTGAAGCTTTCTTT	CASSPDLVATEAFF
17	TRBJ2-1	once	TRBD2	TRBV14	TGTGCCAGCAGCCAAGGGCCTAGCGGGCGCTCCTACAATGAGCAGTTCTTC	CASSQGPSGRSYNEQFF
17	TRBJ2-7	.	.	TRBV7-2	TGTGCCAGCAGCAAGATCGCGACTGCCGGCCGGGGATACGAGCAGTACTTC	CASSKIATAGRGYEQYF
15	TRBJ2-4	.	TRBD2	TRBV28	TGTGCCAGCAGTTTATCTCGGGGGGGTGGAAACATTCAGTACTTC	CASSLSRGGGNIQYF
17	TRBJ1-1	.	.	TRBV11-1	TGTGCCAGCAGCTTCGGATCCCGGGTACTAGTGAACACTGAAGCTTTCTTT	CASSFGSRVLVNTEAFF
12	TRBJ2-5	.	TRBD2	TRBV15	TGTGCCACCACGGCTAGCGGAGAGACCCAGTACTTC	CATTASGETQYF
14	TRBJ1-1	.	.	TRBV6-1	TGTGCCACTCCCGGGCGGGGAAAGAACACTGAAGCTTTCTTT	CATPGRGKNTEAFF
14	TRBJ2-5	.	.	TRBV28	TGTGCCAGCAGAGTCCCATATTTCCAAGAGACCCAGTACTTC	CASRVPYFQETQYF
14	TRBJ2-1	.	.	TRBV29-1	TGCAGCGTTGCCCCGGGGCCCCGAGCCCATGAGCAGTTCTTC	CSVAPGPRAHEQFF
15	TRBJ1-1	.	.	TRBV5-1	TGCGCCAGCAGCTTGGAAAGGTGGGGGAACACTGAAGCTTTCTTT	CASSLERWGNTEAFF
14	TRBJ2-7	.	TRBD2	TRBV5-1	TGCGCCAGCAGCTTTGACGGGACTAGAGGCGAGCAGTACTTC	CASSFDGTRGEQYF